At least ten counts were recorded for the clone carrying this T cell receptor beta chain. TCRdb analysed the reads with MiXCR anew, one entry per CDR3 protein. The data show approximately 500,000 distinct CDR3 sequences, about 15% seen once. J was trimmed by 2 bases and V by 0 bases; bases with no gene match: 10. The CDR3 consists of 18 residues. Germline V gives CDR1 LNHNV, CDR2 YYDKDF (reference sequence). This sample was taken from a study of T cell repertoires in cytomegalovirus infection. The sequencing sample was made of CD8+ T cells from PBMCs. This sequence joins TRBV15 and TRBJ2-1, with 7 nucleotides matching TRBD2. The TCR sequence derives from a human donor in good health (CMV status not recorded). Some clones in this sample may be carry-over from other donors' samples. This CDR3 is CATSREFAGAGPYNEQFF. CDR3 nucleotide sequence: TGTGCCACCAGCAGAGAGTTTGCGGGAGCGGGTCCCTACAATGAGCAGTTCTTC. The entire variable domain, with the rest obtained from reference TRBV15 and TRBJ2-1, is as follows: DAMVIQNPRYQVTQFGKPVTLSCSQTLNHNVMYWYQQKSSQAPKLLFHYYDKDFNNEADTPDNFQSRRPNTSFCFLDIRSPGLGDTAMYLCATSREFAGAGPYNEQFFGPGTRLTVL.